The 23 T cell receptor beta chains reported below all come from one sample, sequenced in a study of T cell repertoires in cytomegalovirus infection. TCRdb redid the calling of the reads with MiXCR, one entry per CDR3 protein. Of 150,000 to 200,000 distinct CDR3 sequences in the sample, about a sixth were seen once. The specimen was CD8+ T cells from PBMCs. These receptors all stem from a human donor in good health (CMV status not recorded). Some clones in this sample may be carry-over from other donors' samples.

This clonotype has just a few counts. The V gene is TRBV28, the J gene TRBJ2-1; the match to TRBD2 covers 9 bases. The CDR3 is 17 residues long. With V trimmed by 6 bases and J by 5 bases, 14 bases remained unmatched. The V gene's germline CDR1 is MDHEN and CDR2 SYDVKM. CDR3 sequence: CASRGDSGGPIDNEQFF. The CDR3 DNA sequence: TGTGCCAGCAGGGGGGATAGCGGGGGACCGATTGACAATGAGCAGTTCTTC.

The chain links TRBV7-6 to TRBJ1-1, with D maybe TRBD1 (6 bases). Trimming left V 7 bases short and J 0 bases short, with 15 bases between. Germline loops: CDR1 SGHVS, CDR2 FNYEAQ. The CDR3 covers 15 residues. Written as DNA, the CDR3 is TGTGCCAGCACGCCCGGGGGCGGCTTGAACACTGAAGCTTTCTTT. Amino acid sequence: CASTPGGGLNTEAFF.

V and J are TRBV7-6 and TRBJ1-2; D may be TRBD1 (6 bases). V lost 3 bases, J lost 4 bases, and 21 bases lay in between. Germline-derived CDR1 and CDR2 are SGHVS and FNYEAQ. This CDR3 is built from 17 residues. CDR3 nucleotides: TGTGCCAGCAGCTTCCAAACAGGGAGCGTTCCTATCTATGGCTACACCTTC. Translated, it gives CASSFQTGSVPIYGYTF. The variable domain in full, completed from reference TRBV7-6 and TRBJ1-2, reads GAGVSQSPRYKVTKRGQDVALRCDPISGHVSLYWYRQALGQGPEFLTYFNYEAQQDKSGLPNDRFSAERPEGSISTLTIQRTEQRDSAMYRCASSFQTGSVPIYGYTFGSGTRLTVV.

This clonotype was recorded a few times. J is TRBJ2-5 and V is TRBV7-9; D is perhaps TRBD2 (6 bases). CDR3 length: 17 residues. Germline V gene data show CDR1 as SEHNR and CDR2 as FQNEAQ (reference sequence). V was shortened by 4 bases and J by 4 bases, with 22 bases between the two germline ends. CDR3 residues: CASSSREGRDLRETQYF. In DNA, the CDR3 is TGTGCCAGCAGCTCCCGCGAGGGAAGGGACTTGCGAGAGACCCAGTACTTC.

This chain uses TRBV2 with TRBJ1-2, with 7 bases that match TRBD1. Germline V CDR1 and CDR2: SNHLY, FYNNEI. The trim removed 8 bases at V and 6 bases at J, leaving 9 bases unmatched. The CDR3 is 13 residues long. The CDR3 loop is CASPEWTGDGYTF. The DNA of the CDR3 is TGTGCCAGCCCGGAATGGACAGGTGATGGCTACACCTTC.

Only a few counts were recorded for this clonotype. The rearrangement uses TRBV5-5 and TRBJ2-7; 7 nucleotides align to TRBD1. CDR3 length: 14 amino acids. V lost 4 bases, J lost 2 bases, and 6 bases stayed unmatched. The germline gives CDR1 SGHKS, CDR2 YYEKEE (reference sequence). For the CDR3, the DNA is TGTGCCAGCAGCCTCTGGACAGGAACCTACGAGCAGTACTTC. The encoded protein is CASSLWTGTYEQYF.

The gene calls are TRBV29-1 and TRBJ1-2; the D is unclear. Germline V lookup: CDR1 SQVTM, CDR2 ANQGSEA. This CDR3 spans 13 amino acids. V was clipped by 7 bases and J by 0 bases, with 12 bases between them. This chain's CDR3 is CSAPVTANYGYTF. The DNA for the CDR3 is TGCAGCGCCCCTGTTACAGCTAACTATGGCTACACCTTC.

In this sample, this clonotype turned up a few times. The CDR3 DNA is TGTGCCAGCAGCTTGACAGCCTCAACCATATATTTT. It translates to CASSLTASTIYF. This chain links TRBV5-6 with TRBJ1-3; D is unclear. The CDR3 runs to 12 residues. The V gene lost 1 base and the J gene lost 10 bases, with 9 bases spanning the gap. Germline V gene sequence: CDR1 SGHDT, CDR2 YYEEEE.

This clonotype occurred a few times. The chain joins TRBV7-9 to TRBJ1-5; possible D gene TRBD1, 6 bases. In germline, CDR1 is SEHNR, CDR2 FQNEAQ (reference sequence). Trimming left V 1 base short and J 0 bases short, with 22 bases between. The CDR3 is 20 residues long. The DNA of the CDR3 is TGTGCCAGCAGCTTAGGGGGATCGGAAAGGGACATCTATAGCAATCAGCCCCAGCATTTT. This encodes CASSLGGSERDIYSNQPQHF.

J is TRBJ2-5 and V is TRBV28; D possibly corresponds to TRBD2 (7 bases). Deletions cut 2 bases from V and 7 bases from J, with 17 bases between. CDR1 MDHEN and CDR2 SYDVKM come from the germline V gene. The CDR3 runs 15 residues. CDR3 sequence reads: CASSLGRGGRGTQYF. The CDR3 DNA reads as TGTGCCAGCAGTTTAGGGAGGGGGGGGCGAGGGACCCAGTACTTC.

This sequence joins TRBV6-2 or TRBV6-3 and TRBJ2-4; TRBD1 or TRBD2 may be the D gene (5 bases each). Germline-derived CDR1 and CDR2 are MNHEY and SVGEGT. The CDR3 spans 17 residues. The V end lost 5 bases, the J end lost 0 bases, and 17 bases lay between the germline ends. The CDR3 loop is CASSGIGTSLAKNIQYF. The CDR3 nucleotides are TGTGCCAGCAGTGGGATTGGGACCAGCCTAGCCAAAAACATTCAGTACTTC.

The J gene is TRBJ1-5, the V gene TRBV7-8; no clear D gene. CDR1 is SGHVS and CDR2 is FQNEAQ in the germline V gene. The CDR3 totals 12 residues. V was pared by 5 bases and J by 3 bases, with 5 bases between. The CDR3 coding sequence is TGTGCCAGCAGCACCCTCAATCAGCCCCAGCATTTT. Translating gives CASSTLNQPQHF.

In DNA, the CDR3 is TGTGCCAGCAGCTTAGACCTAAGGGAGAGAACCGGGGAGCTGTTTTTT. Translated: CASSLDLRERTGELFF. The gene calls are TRBV7-9 and TRBJ2-2; D might be TRBD2 (5 bases). CDR3 length: 16 amino acids. V was clipped by 1 base and J by 5 bases, with 14 bases between them. The V gene's germline CDR1 is SEHNR and CDR2 FQNEAQ (reference sequence).

This chain joins TRBV12-3 or TRBV12-4 and TRBJ1-1; D gene ambiguous. Trimming shortened V by 2 bases and J by 0 bases, and 10 bases separated the two germline ends. There are 15 residues in the CDR3. CDR3 amino acids: CASSLIEGMNTEAFF. DNA of the CDR3: TGTGCCAGCAGTTTAATCGAGGGAATGAACACTGAAGCTTTCTTT.

This chain joins TRBV30 and TRBJ2-6, with 10 bases lining up with TRBD1. Looked up from germline, CDR1 is GTSNPN and CDR2 is SVGIG (reference sequence). Trimming took 5 bases from V and 4 from J; bases not matched to a gene: 2. The CDR3 is made up of 14 amino acids. CDR3 nucleotides: TGTGCCTGGGGGACAGGGGCCGGGGCCAACGTCCTGACTTTC. Residues: CAWGTGAGANVLTF.

The rearrangement uses TRBV6-2 or TRBV6-3 and TRBJ2-1; 10 bases fit TRBD1. The germline V gene encodes CDR1 MNHEY and CDR2 SVGEGT. The CDR3 consists of 19 residues. Unmatched junction bases numbered 14, after V lost 6 bases and J lost 0 bases. The CDR3 here is CASRPRDRGPESSYNEQFF. The CDR3 DNA reads as TGTGCCAGCAGGCCCCGGGACAGGGGACCTGAAAGCTCCTACAATGAGCAGTTCTTC.

This clonotype was counted many times. This sequence joins TRBV7-2 and TRBJ2-1; 12 bases map to TRBD2. The CDR3 loop spans 16 amino acids. Germline V gives CDR1 SGHTA, CDR2 FQGNSA. V gave up 4 bases and J gave up 7 bases; unmatched junction bases: 8. CDR3 region: CASSSRLAGEWNEQFF. Written as DNA, the CDR3 is TGTGCCAGCAGCTCCCGACTAGCGGGGGAATGGAATGAGCAGTTCTTC.

This clonotype came up many times. The chain has TRBV7-9 and TRBJ2-5; TRBD1 might be the D (6 bases). V was clipped by 5 bases and J by 3 bases, with 19 bases between them. Germline CDR1 and CDR2: SEHNR and FQNEAQ (reference sequence). The CDR3 spans 16 residues. CDR3 sequence: CASSPVRGYDKETQYF. The CDR3 coding sequence is TGTGCCAGCAGCCCTGTGAGGGGGTATGACAAAGAGACCCAGTACTTC.

V usage is TRBV19 and J usage is TRBJ2-7; the D gene is possibly TRBD1 (7 bases). The V gene lost 5 bases and the J gene lost 4 bases, with 18 bases spanning the gap. Per the germline V gene, CDR1 is LNHDA and CDR2 is SQIVND (reference sequence). The CDR3 has 15 residues. The CDR3 loop is CASSAGSTGEYEQYF. For the CDR3, the DNA is TGTGCCAGTAGTGCGGGAAGCACAGGGGAATACGAGCAGTACTTC. The whole variable domain, filled in from reference TRBV19 and TRBJ2-7, reads DGGITQSPKYLFRKEGQNVTLSCEQNLNHDAMYWYRQDPGQGLRLIYYSQIVNDFQKGDIAEGYSVSREKKESFPLTVTSAQKNPTAFYLCASSAGSTGEYEQYFGPGTRLTVT.

This clonotype was seen only a few times. The chain links TRBV7-6 to TRBJ2-2; 10 bases match TRBD2. Trimming took 5 bases from V and 3 from J; bases not matched to a gene: 9. The CDR3 is 17 amino acids. CDR1 is SGHVS, CDR2 FNYEAQ, per germline. CDR3: CASSRALAGGDTGELFF. In DNA form, the CDR3 reads TGTGCCAGCAGCCGCGCCTTAGCGGGGGGTGACACCGGGGAGCTGTTTTTT. The whole variable domain, filled in from reference TRBV7-6 and TRBJ2-2, reads GAGVSQSPRYKVTKRGQDVALRCDPISGHVSLYWYRQALGQGPEFLTYFNYEAQQDKSGLPNDRFSAERPEGSISTLTIQRTEQRDSAMYRCASSRALAGGDTGELFFGEGSRLTVL.

This clonotype was picked up a small number of times. The chain combines TRBV23-1 with TRBJ2-5; 10 nucleotides align to TRBD1. TRBV23-1 has ORF status, its function being uncertain. There are 15 residues in the CDR3. Trimming took 0 bases from V and 5 from J; bases not matched to a gene: 3. This CDR3 is CASSQSRDRGETQYF. CDR3 coding DNA: TGCGCCAGCAGTCAATCCCGGGACAGGGGTGAGACCCAGTACTTC.

This clonotype was detected a few times. The chain couples TRBV12-3 or TRBV12-4 to TRBJ2-5; perhaps TRBD1 as D (5 bases). The V end was cut by 8 bases, the J end by 2 bases, with 12 bases between. CDR3 length: 13 residues. CDR3 DNA sequence: TGTGCCAGCTACTTTGCAGGGCAAGAGACCCAGTACTTC. This encodes CASYFAGQETQYF.

The chain links TRBV6-6 to TRBJ2-3; tentative D call: TRBD1 (6 bases). The CDR3 runs to 13 residues. Trimming stripped 7 bases from V and 2 bases from J, with 10 bases between. Germline V CDR1 and CDR2: MNHNY, SVGAGI (reference sequence). The DNA for the CDR3 is TGTGCCAGCACCTGGACAGCCACAGATACGCAGTATTTT. Translating it yields CASTWTATDTQYF.